This T cell receptor (beta chain) was identified in a study of blood T cell repertoires in COVID-19 (dated by TCRdb to about 2020). Regarding the research as a whole: The collaborator samples originated in the United States, Italy and Spain and spanned the acute and convalescent phases of COVID-19. The prospective study material was composed of cDNA or gDNA derived from T cells, B-cell-depleted T cells, or PBMCs. Where available, HLA class I and class II types were obtained from metadata supplied by the sample provider rather than from assay-based typing. The samples were drawn from the first 160 participants of the ongoing ImmuneRACE study and from 1,200 or so subjects provided by 6 global collaborators. The repertoires were released in a freely available public database intended as a resource for research on the immune response to SARS-CoV-2. Deeply sampled blood TCRbeta repertoires from subjects exposed to, actively infected with, or recovered from COVID-19 were included in the dataset. Nearly every sample came with metadata listing a de-identified subject ID, COVID-19 status, age in years and sex. The investigation overall reported the following: The amount of clinical and demographic metadata varied by source and participant and was provided uncurated.

The CDR3 numbers 14 residues from cysteine through phenylalanine. The kept DNA is CDR3 alone, 42 bases in frame from the first base. Trimming takes 5 bases from V and 1 base from J, and the germline ends sit 12 bases apart. From a lookup of the germline V gene (reference sequence), CDR1 and CDR2 are SEHNR and FQNEAQ. To note about this clone: Its antigen specificity is not known. Base quality data are lacking; no much larger clone is found one base away.

TCRbeta CDR3 regions were amplified from genomic DNA using the immunoSEQ Assay, a bias-controlled multiplex PCR. Per the source publication's procedure: Within the assay, amplification of reference gene primers was used to estimate how many nucleated cells each sample contained. To quantify the absolute abundance of each unique TCRbeta CDR3 rearrangement, sequence reads were collapsed and filtered. For each sample, productive Simpson clonality was calculated as the square root of Simpson's diversity index over productive rearrangements. TCRdb retrieved this table from immuneACCESS and kept in-frame rearrangements only. Not all clones are present; in checked studies, unresolved V genes account for under half, and no reason is known for the remainder. The V and J calls and the clone size are those of that table, but D and trimming were determined from the DNA. Counted in this sample were 150,000 to 200,000 clones; roughly 88% of them appeared once. Jointly, the top ten make up 6.9% of the sample.

One collaborating source in Seattle enrolled patients during active infection and followed them longitudinally through the course of disease. Each collaborating institution followed its own protocols to collect whole blood in K2EDTA tubes. For TCRbeta analysis, collaborators shipped samples as frozen whole blood, isolated PBMCs, or DNA extracted from either of those sample types. Sample: peripheral blood. This clonotype originated in an elderly man with COVID-19, enrolled during active disease. The chain is assembled from TRBV7-9 and TRBJ2-7; possibly the D gene is TRBD1, per 5 matching bases. CDR3 region: CASSISQGSYEQYF. The nucleotides read TGTGCCAGCAGCATCAGCCAGGGTTCCTACGAGCAGTACTTC.